The rows below give T cell receptor beta chains drawn from one sample of a study of T-cell memory formation after mild COVID-19. Using its own MiXCR run on the 5' RACE reads, TCRdb lists one record per CDR3 protein. The sample has roughly 450,000 distinct CDR3 sequences, 15% to 20% seen once. Source material: PBMCs or a T cell subset sorted from them (not recorded which). The origin of the receptors is an adult woman who had mild COVID-19 (a few samples of this study predate the infection). Cell type and time point are not known. The CDR3 runs from the conserved cysteine through the conserved F or W. D genes are given only for firm matches. Only part of the rows carry a size: once, few, many, or a class if the clone is expanded.

d_gene	abundance	v_gene	j_gene	CDR3nt	CDR3aa
.	.	TRBV12-3/TRBV12-4	TRBJ2-5	TGTGCCAGCAGTTCCCAGGGGGGCCCGAAGACCCAGTACTTC	CASSSQGGPKTQYF
TRBD2	.	TRBV5-1	TRBJ2-1	TGCGCCAGCAGCTACTGGACTAGCGGGGGGCCACTATCCTACAATGAGCAGTTCTTC	CASSYWTSGGPLSYNEQFF
.	.	TRBV20-1	TRBJ1-2	TGCAGTGTTTTGGGTTCAGGAAAGCCTGGTGGCTACACCTTC	CSVLGSGKPGGYTF
.	.	TRBV7-3	TRBJ2-4	TGTGCCAGCAGCTTACGACCGACCGGGGGCGGGAAGATAAACATTCAGTACTTC	CASSLRPTGGGKINIQYF
.	.	TRBV5-1	TRBJ2-3	TGCGCCAGCAGCTTGAATGGTGGAGTAGGTACAGATACGCAGTATTTT	CASSLNGGVGTDTQYF
TRBD1	few	TRBV7-9	TRBJ1-1	TGTGCCAGCACCGGACAGGGGGGCACTGAAGCTTTCTTT	CASTGQGGTEAFF
TRBD2	.	TRBV9	TRBJ2-7	TGTGCCAGCAGCGCTAGCGGGAGCGTCAACGAGCAGTACTTC	CASSASGSVNEQYF
TRBD1	.	TRBV19	TRBJ2-1	TGTGCCAGTACGATCAACAGGGGGCGATACAATGAGCAGTTCTTC	CASTINRGRYNEQFF
TRBD1	.	TRBV20-1	TRBJ1-2	TGCAGTGCTAGAGGACAGGGGATCTATGGCTACACCTTC	CSARGQGIYGYTF
.	.	TRBV21-1	TRBJ2-1	TGTGCCAGCACAAAACTTCCGGGACTCAGCTCCTACAATGAGCAGTTCTTC	CASTKLPGLSSYNEQFF
.	.	TRBV11-2	TRBJ2-1	TGTGCCAGCAGCTTAGGGCGGGGTAGGGACGCCTACAATGAGCAGTTCTTC	CASSLGRGRDAYNEQFF
TRBD1	.	TRBV12-5	TRBJ2-3	TGTGCTAGCCCCGGGCGCACAGGGGCGGCAGATACGCAGTATTTT	CASPGRTGAADTQYF
TRBD1	many	TRBV7-9	TRBJ2-3	TGTGCCAGCAGCAAAGGACAGGGCGCAGATACGCAGTATTTT	CASSKGQGADTQYF
TRBD2	.	TRBV30	TRBJ2-7	TGTGCCTGGAGTGTGCGGGGGATACCCTACGAGCAGTACTTC	CAWSVRGIPYEQYF
.	.	TRBV19	TRBJ2-2	TGTGCCAGTACTAGCGACACCGGGGAGCTGTTTTTT	CASTSDTGELFF